This T cell receptor (beta chain) appears in the sequencing data of a study of OX40 agonist ivuxolimab in advanced cancers. Across the whole study: In this cohort, patients received ivuxolimab, an agonistic anti-OX40 (CD134) antibody. Three patients responded partially, comprising one with hepatocellular carcinoma and two with cutaneous melanoma.

General study points: In CD8+ T cells, expanded clones were on average more numerous than in CD4+.

The table came from immunoSEQ multiplex PCR; TCRdb's copy has only in-frame clones and leaves some out. The table lists tens of thousands of clones, over 90% of them singletons, with less than 5% in the top ten. Exclusion applied to patients with autoimmune disease history or systemic immunosuppression. About this clone: Its specificity is not known.

The specimen was CD4+ or CD8+ T cells sorted from blood, collected in a trial of the OX40 agonist ivuxolimab. The TCR sequence derives from an adult with an advanced solid tumor such as melanoma, head and neck, liver or kidney cancer.

Here the CDR3 DNA reads TGTGCCAGCAGTGAACTCCCGCCGAGGAATGAGCAGTTCTTC. It yields the protein CASSELPPRNEQFF. This chain uses TRBV6-1 with TRBJ2-1; D gene uncertain. The germline V gene has CDR1 MNHNS and CDR2 SASEGT. V gave up 2 bases and J gave up 7 bases, with 12 bases separating them. This CDR3 comprises 14 residues.